A single sample gave rise to the 22 T cell receptor beta chains below, sequenced in a study of T cell responses to AZD1222 COVID-19 vaccine. TCRdb keeps only in-frame clones here, not all; method: immunoSEQ multiplex PCR. The profile shows about 130,000 clones, roughly 90% of them singletons. Sequences were derived from peripheral blood, sampled on day 0 of AZD1222 vaccination. These receptors were obtained from an adult in good health.

This clone has only a few counts. The J gene is TRBJ1-1, the V gene TRBV7-9; D remains ambiguous. Trimming shortened V by 5 bases and J by 1 base, and 11 bases separated the two germline ends. The germline V gene encodes CDR1 SEHNR and CDR2 FQNEAQ (reference sequence). The CDR3 contains 14 residues. The CDR3: CASSGRATNTEAFF. The CDR3 DNA follows: TGTGCCAGCAGCGGACGGGCCACGAACACTGAAGCTTTCTTT.

This clone has a single count. V is TRBV4-1 and J is TRBJ2-2, with TRBD2 matching 11 bases. The germline V gene has CDR1 MGHRA and CDR2 YSYEKL. V was clipped by 0 bases and J by 0 bases; unmatched bases: 3. The CDR3 runs 18 residues. The CDR3: CASSQEPSGGPNTGELFF. The DNA of the CDR3 is TGCGCCAGCAGCCAAGAACCTAGCGGGGGGCCGAACACCGGGGAGCTGTTTTTT.

The CDR3 region is CASSSGTGKTDTQYF. The CDR3, as DNA: TGCGCCAGCAGCTCTGGGACAGGGAAAACAGATACGCAGTATTTT. V is TRBV5-1 and J is TRBJ2-3; TRBD1 aligns across 9 bases. The CDR3 has 15 amino acids. V trimming: 3 bases; J trimming: 3 bases; junction bases outside the gene matches: 5. The V gene's germline CDR1 is SGHRS and CDR2 YFSETQ.

The chain joins TRBV6-1 to TRBJ1-5, with D possibly matching TRBD1 (6 bases). CDR1 is MNHNS and CDR2 is SASEGT in the germline V gene. The CDR3 has 17 amino acids. V was shortened by 3 bases and J by 4 bases, with 19 bases between the two germline ends. CDR3 in DNA: TGTGCCAGCAGTGACCGGCATGGGGGCCAGGGAAATCAGCCCCAGCATTTT. The encoded protein is CASSDRHGGQGNQPQHF.

The chain employs TRBV2 and TRBJ1-4; no reliable D call. V gave up 5 bases and J gave up 0 bases, with 7 bases separating them. This CDR3 is built from 14 residues. CDR1 and CDR2 (germline): SNHLY, FYNNEI. This chain's CDR3 is CASSYLATNEKLFF. CDR3 bases: TGTGCCAGCAGTTATTTGGCAACTAATGAAAAACTGTTTTTT.

Only a few counts were recorded for this clone. This chain connects TRBV3-1 (or the pseudogene TRBV3-2) to TRBJ1-2; TRBD1 might be the D (5 bases). CDR3 size: 14 residues. Trimming shortened V by 6 bases and J by 0 bases, and 11 bases separated the two germline ends. Germline assignment: CDR1 LGHDT and CDR2 YNNKEL (reference sequence). This CDR3 reads CASRGGGTNYGYTF. The CDR3, as DNA: TGTGCCAGCAGGGGGGGAGGAACTAACTATGGCTACACCTTC.

This clone was recorded a few times. The chain recombines TRBV28 with TRBJ2-7, with TRBD1 matching over 9 bases. J was trimmed by 3 bases and V by 10 bases; bases with no gene match: 7. This CDR3 comprises 13 residues. CDR1 and CDR2 from the germline V gene are MDHEN and SYDVKM. CDR3 in DNA: TGTGCCACGACAGGGGGGAGGGACTACGAGCAGTACTTC. Translated, it gives CATTGGRDYEQYF.

This rearrangement joins TRBV19 to TRBJ1-1; 9 nucleotides line up with TRBD1. Germline lookup yields CDR1 LNHDA and CDR2 SQIVND (reference sequence). The CDR3 runs 15 residues. V was pared by 4 bases and J by 0 bases, with 3 bases of the junction left unmatched. CDR3 in amino acids: CASSRGQGVNTEAFF. The CDR3 DNA reads as TGTGCCAGTAGTAGGGGACAGGGCGTGAACACTGAAGCTTTCTTT.

This chain joins TRBV11-2 and TRBJ2-3, with 7 bases that match TRBD1. This CDR3 has 17 amino acids. With 5 bases clipped from V and 5 bases from J, the junction kept 16 bases outside the gene matches. CDR1 and CDR2 from the germline V gene are SGHAT and FQNNGV. CDR3 DNA: TGTGCCAGCAGCCAGTGGGACAGCCCCAGTCGGGGAGATACGCAGTATTTT. It yields the protein CASSQWDSPSRGDTQYF.

The chain couples TRBV27 to TRBJ2-7; TRBD1 agrees at 8 bases. After removal of 7 bases from V and 4 bases from J, the junction contained 9 bases not matched to a gene. CDR3 length: 14 amino acids. Germline CDR1 and CDR2: MNHEY and SMNVEV (reference sequence). The CDR3 region is CASMTGQGSYEQYF. The CDR3 DNA is TGTGCCAGCATGACCGGACAGGGAAGTTACGAGCAGTACTTC.

The gene calls are TRBV2 and TRBJ1-1, with a possible D match to TRBD1 (6 bases). V lost 6 bases to trimming and J lost 4 bases, with 12 bases between them. The germline gives CDR1 SNHLY, CDR2 FYNNEI. The CDR3 is 13 residues long. In DNA, the CDR3 is TGTGCCAGCAGGGAGGGGGGGAGCACTGAAGCTTTCTTT. Amino acid sequence: CASREGGSTEAFF.

The chain has TRBV2 and TRBJ1-3; D ambiguous. Germline-derived CDR1 and CDR2 are SNHLY and FYNNEI. V lost 2 bases and J lost 0, with 8 bases in between. The CDR3 totals 15 residues. The CDR3 nucleotides read TGTGCCAGCAGTGAAAACGGAGGCTCTGGAAACACCATATATTTT. This gives the protein CASSENGGSGNTIYF.

This chain links TRBV5-1 with TRBJ1-4; perhaps TRBD1 as D (5 bases). The germline gives CDR1 SGHRS, CDR2 YFSETQ. This CDR3 comprises 17 residues. The germline V and J ends were trimmed by 0 bases and 4 bases, with 16 bases remaining between them. In nucleotides, the CDR3 is TGCGCCAGCAGCTTGGGGTCTGGTGGGGCGGTTAATGAAAAACTGTTTTTT. It encodes CASSLGSGGAVNEKLFF.

The V gene is TRBV28, the J gene TRBJ2-7; 7 positions agree with TRBD1. The CDR3 totals 14 residues. Germline V gene data show CDR1 as MDHEN and CDR2 as SYDVKM. Germline trimming cut 6 bases from V and 5 bases from J; bases unmatched to any gene: 10. This chain's CDR3 is CASSRQGSNHEQYF. The DNA for the CDR3 is TGTGCCAGCAGCAGACAGGGATCGAACCACGAGCAGTACTTC.

The sample holds a few counts of this clone. The chain joins TRBV4-3 to TRBJ1-6, with no clear D. Germline V gene data show CDR1 as LGHNA and CDR2 as YSLEER. This CDR3 spans 13 amino acids. The V and J ends lost 0 bases and 7 bases respectively, with 4 bases between them. CDR3 in amino acids: CASSQEVNSPLHF. The CDR3 nucleotides read TGCGCCAGCAGCCAAGAGGTGAATTCACCCCTCCACTTT.

The chain combines TRBV5-1 with TRBJ2-7, with TRBD2 as a possible D gene (6 bases). V shed 0 bases and J shed 7 bases, with 14 bases lying between them. CDR3 length: 14 residues. Germline CDR1 reads SGHRS; CDR2 reads YFSETQ. This CDR3 reads CASSLGVADREQYF. In DNA form, the CDR3 reads TGCGCCAGCAGCTTGGGGGTAGCGGACCGGGAGCAGTACTTC.

This chain uses TRBV29-1 with TRBJ1-2; D ambiguous. Trimming cost V 3 bases and J 6 bases, with 17 bases left between them. Germline V gene data show CDR1 as SQVTM and CDR2 as ANQGSEA. CDR3 size: 14 residues. The CDR3 DNA sequence: TGCAGCGTTGAGAGACCGGCTCGTCGAGATGGCTACACCTTC. Protein product: CSVERPARRDGYTF.

The chain has TRBV5-1 and TRBJ2-7, with 8 bases identical to TRBD2. There are 14 residues in the CDR3. Germline values: CDR1 SGHRS, CDR2 YFSETQ. The V gene end was trimmed by 0 bases and the J gene end by 5 bases; junction bases not matched to a gene: 4. The CDR3 DNA follows: TGCGCCAGCAGCTTGGTGCTAGCGGGCGACGAGCAGTACTTC. Translating gives CASSLVLAGDEQYF.

CDR3 loop: CASSYQGSAFF. The CDR3 DNA sequence: TGTGCCAGCAGTTACCAGGGCAGCGCTTTCTTT. V is TRBV6-5 and J is TRBJ1-1; D possibly corresponds to TRBD1 (5 bases). Germline loops: CDR1 MNHEY, CDR2 SVGAGI. V lost 2 bases and J 11 bases, leaving 9 bases between the germline ends. CDR3 length equals 11 residues.

A word on this clone: Within the sample, other DNA sequences also encode this same CDR3. The V and J genes are TRBV29-1 and TRBJ1-4, with TRBD1 matching over 9 bases. This CDR3 has 12 residues. Looked up from germline, CDR1 is SQVTM and CDR2 is ANQGSEA. The J segment lost 6 bases and the V segment lost 7 bases, leaving 3 bases of the junction unmatched. The CDR3 DNA is TGCAGCGGTGGGGACAGGGATGAAAAACTGTTTTTT. Its translation: CSGGDRDEKLFF.

V gene TRBV28 combines with J gene TRBJ1-3; tentatively, D is TRBD1 (6 bases). V lost 6 bases, J lost 0 bases, and 12 bases lay in between. Germline V CDR1 and CDR2: MDHEN, SYDVKM. This CDR3 has 15 residues. CDR3 coding DNA: TGTGCCAGCAGCCCGGGACAATTCTCTGGAAACACCATATATTTT. Its protein product is CASSPGQFSGNTIYF. The whole variable domain, remainder taken from reference TRBV28 and TRBJ1-3, is DVKVTQSSRYLVKRTGEKVFLECVQDMDHENMFWYRQDPGLGLRLIYFSYDVKMKEKGDIPEGYSVSREKKERFSLILESASTNQTSMYLCASSPGQFSGNTIYFGEGSWLTVV.

The chain recombines TRBV24-1 with TRBJ2-5, with D maybe TRBD2 (5 bases). V was trimmed by 3 bases and J by 5 bases, leaving 15 bases between them. Germline CDR1 and CDR2: KGHDR and SFDVKD. There are 15 residues in the CDR3. DNA of the CDR3: TGTGCCACCAGTGATCCCCGGGATTCGTCGGAGACCCAGTACTTC. Its protein product is CATSDPRDSSETQYF.